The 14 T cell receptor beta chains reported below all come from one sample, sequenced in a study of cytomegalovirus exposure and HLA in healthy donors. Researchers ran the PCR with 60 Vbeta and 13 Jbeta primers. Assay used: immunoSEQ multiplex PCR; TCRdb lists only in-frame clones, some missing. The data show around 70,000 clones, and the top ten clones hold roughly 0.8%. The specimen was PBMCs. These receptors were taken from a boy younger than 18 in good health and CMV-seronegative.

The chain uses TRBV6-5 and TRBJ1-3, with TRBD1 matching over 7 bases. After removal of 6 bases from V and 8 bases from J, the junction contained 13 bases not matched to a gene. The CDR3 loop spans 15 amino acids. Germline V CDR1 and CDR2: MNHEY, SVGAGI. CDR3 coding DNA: TGTGCCAGCAGGGTGGGCGAGGGGGCTTTGGACACCATATATTTT. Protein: CASRVGEGALDTIYF.

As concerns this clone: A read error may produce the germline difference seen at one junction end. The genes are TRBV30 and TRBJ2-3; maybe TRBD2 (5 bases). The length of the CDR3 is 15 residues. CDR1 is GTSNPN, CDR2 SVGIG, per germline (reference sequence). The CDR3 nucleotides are TGTGCCTGGAGTCGTCATTCGTCTAGCACAGATAAGCAGTATTTT. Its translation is CAWSRHSSSTDKQYF.

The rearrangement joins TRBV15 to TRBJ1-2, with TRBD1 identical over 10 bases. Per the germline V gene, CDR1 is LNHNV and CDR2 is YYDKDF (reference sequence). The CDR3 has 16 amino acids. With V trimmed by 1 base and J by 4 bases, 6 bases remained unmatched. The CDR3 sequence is CATSRVGTGVGYGYTF. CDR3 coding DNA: TGTGCCACCAGCAGAGTCGGGACAGGGGTGGGCTATGGCTACACCTTC.

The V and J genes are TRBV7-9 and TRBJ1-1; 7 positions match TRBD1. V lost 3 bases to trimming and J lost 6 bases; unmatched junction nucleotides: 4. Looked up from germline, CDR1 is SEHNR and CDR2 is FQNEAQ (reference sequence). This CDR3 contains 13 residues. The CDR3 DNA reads TGTGCCAGCAGCTTTACGGACAGGCCTGAAGCTTTCTTT. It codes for CASSFTDRPEAFF.

CDR3 sequence reads: CASSALAGGGEQYF. The CDR3 nucleotides are TGTGCCAGCAGCGCCCTAGCGGGAGGGGGCGAGCAGTACTTC. The rearrangement joins TRBV9 to TRBJ2-7, with 12 bases matching TRBD2. Trimming took 3 bases from V and 6 from J; bases not matched to a gene: 4. The CDR3 runs 14 residues. Germline CDR1 is SGDLS and CDR2 is YYNGEE.

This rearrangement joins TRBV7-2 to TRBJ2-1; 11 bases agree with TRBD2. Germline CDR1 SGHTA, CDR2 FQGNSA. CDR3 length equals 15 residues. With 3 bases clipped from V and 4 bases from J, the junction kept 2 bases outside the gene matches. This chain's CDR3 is CASSFSSGGYNEQFF. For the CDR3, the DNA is TGTGCCAGCAGCTTTTCTAGCGGGGGGTACAATGAGCAGTTCTTC.

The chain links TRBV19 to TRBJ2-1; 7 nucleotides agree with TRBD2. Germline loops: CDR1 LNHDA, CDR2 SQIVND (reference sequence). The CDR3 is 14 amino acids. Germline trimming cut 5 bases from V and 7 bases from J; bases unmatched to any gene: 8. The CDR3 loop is CASSRGLVLNEQFF. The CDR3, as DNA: TGTGCCAGTAGTCGCGGACTAGTATTGAATGAGCAGTTCTTC.

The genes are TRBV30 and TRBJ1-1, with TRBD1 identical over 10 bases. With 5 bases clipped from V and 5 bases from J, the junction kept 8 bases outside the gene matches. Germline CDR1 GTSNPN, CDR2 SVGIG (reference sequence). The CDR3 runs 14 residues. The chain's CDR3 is CAWALTGGRTEAFF. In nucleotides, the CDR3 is TGTGCCTGGGCCTTGACAGGGGGCAGGACTGAAGCTTTCTTT.

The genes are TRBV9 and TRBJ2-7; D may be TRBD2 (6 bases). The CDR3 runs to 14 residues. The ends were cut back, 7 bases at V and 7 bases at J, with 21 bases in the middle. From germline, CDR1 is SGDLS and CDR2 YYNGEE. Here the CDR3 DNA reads TGTGCCAGCGGGGGTTCTGCGGGGACGGGAGAGCAGTACTTC. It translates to CASGGSAGTGEQYF. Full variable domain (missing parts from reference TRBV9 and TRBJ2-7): DSGVTQTPKHLITATGQRVTLRCSPRSGDLSVYWYQQSLDQGLQFLIQYYNGEERAKGNILERFSAQQFPDLHSELNLSSLELGDSALYFCASGGSAGTGEQYFGPGTRLTVT.

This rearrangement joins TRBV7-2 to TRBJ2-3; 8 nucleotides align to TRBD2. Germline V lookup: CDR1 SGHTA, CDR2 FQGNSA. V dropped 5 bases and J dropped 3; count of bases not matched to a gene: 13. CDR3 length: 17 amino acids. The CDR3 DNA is TGTGCCAGCAGCCCCCTTGGGCGGGGGGTACGGACAGATACGCAGTATTTT. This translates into CASSPLGRGVRTDTQYF. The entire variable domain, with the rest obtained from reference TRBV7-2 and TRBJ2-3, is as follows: GAGVSQSPSNKVTEKGKDVELRCDPISGHTALYWYRQSLGQGLEFLIYFQGNSAPDKSGLPSDRFSAERTGGSVSTLTIQRTQQEDSAVYLCASSPLGRGVRTDTQYFGPGTRLTVL.

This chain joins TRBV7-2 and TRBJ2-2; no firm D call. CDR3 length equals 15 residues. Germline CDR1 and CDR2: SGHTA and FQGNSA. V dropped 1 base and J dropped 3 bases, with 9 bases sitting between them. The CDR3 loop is CASSLEELHTGELFF. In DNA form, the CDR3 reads TGTGCCAGCAGCTTAGAAGAACTACACACCGGGGAGCTGTTTTTT.

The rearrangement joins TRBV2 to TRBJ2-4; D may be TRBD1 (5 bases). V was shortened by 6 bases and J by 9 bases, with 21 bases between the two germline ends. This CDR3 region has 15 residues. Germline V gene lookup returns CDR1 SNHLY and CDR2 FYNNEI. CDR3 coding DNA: TGTGCCAGCAGGACAAACGACAGAATATCGGGCATTCAGTACTTC. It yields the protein CASRTNDRISGIQYF.

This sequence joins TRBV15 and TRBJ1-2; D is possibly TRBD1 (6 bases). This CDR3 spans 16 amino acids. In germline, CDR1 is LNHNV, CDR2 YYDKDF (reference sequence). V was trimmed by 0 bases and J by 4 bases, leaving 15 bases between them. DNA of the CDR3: TGTGCCACCAGCAGAGATTCCCTTGCAGGGGCCTATGGCTACACCTTC. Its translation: CATSRDSLAGAYGYTF.

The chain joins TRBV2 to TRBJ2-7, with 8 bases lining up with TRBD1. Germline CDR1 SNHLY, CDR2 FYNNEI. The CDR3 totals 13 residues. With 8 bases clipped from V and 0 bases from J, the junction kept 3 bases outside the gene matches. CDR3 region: CASLRGLSYEQYF. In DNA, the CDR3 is TGTGCCAGCCTCAGGGGGCTCTCCTACGAGCAGTACTTC.